This is a list of T cell receptor beta chains from one sample in a study of Ad26.COV2.S vaccination and SARS-CoV-2 variants. Only in-frame clones appear in the TCRdb table, and some are missing; sequencing was by immunoSEQ multiplex PCR. Among 410,000 or so clones listed, 80% to 95% were seen once. Here the sequenced sample was peripheral blood, taken in a trial of Ad26.COV2.S vaccine versus placebo. These receptor sequences come from a person aged 18-65 years who received the Ad26.COV2.S COVID-19 vaccine or a placebo. The CDR3 runs from the conserved cysteine through the conserved F or W. The D gene is left open where the match is weak. Some rows mark clone size as missing; the rest say once, few, many or name a class of expanded clone.

clone size	D gene	J gene	V gene	CDR3 DNA	CDR3 protein
NA	TRBD2	TRBJ2-7	TRBV5-8	TGTGCCAGCAGCCCGGGACTAGCGGGACCTTCCTACGAGCAGTACTTC	CASSPGLAGPSYEQYF
NA	NA	TRBJ1-1	TRBV20-1	TGCAGTGCTAGTATCCAGAATCGGTTGAACACTGAAGCTTTCTTT	CSASIQNRLNTEAFF
NA	NA	TRBJ1-1	TRBV21-1	TGTGCCAGCAGCAAAGGAGGCGGGACATATTACCTTAAGAACACTGAAGCTTTCTTT	CASSKGGGTYYLKNTEAFF
NA	NA	TRBJ2-1	TRBV21-1	TGTGCCAGCAGCAAAGTGAATGAGCAGTTCTTC	CASSKVNEQFF
NA	NA	TRBJ2-1	TRBV27	TGTGCCAGCAGTTTATCTCAGACACGTTCTCACTACAATGAGCAGTTCTTC	CASSLSQTRSHYNEQFF
few	NA	TRBJ1-3	TRBV6-2/TRBV6-3	TGTGCCAGCAGTTACTCCGGTCCCCCGTCGAACACCATATATTTT	CASSYSGPPSNTIYF
NA	NA	TRBJ2-7	TRBV4-3	TGCGCCAGCAGCCAAGGCTGGCGCAATTACGAGCAGTACTTC	CASSQGWRNYEQYF
NA	NA	TRBJ1-6	TRBV6-2/TRBV6-3	TGTGCCAGCAGTTACCGTTGGGCCAGTTCACCCCTCCACTTT	CASSYRWASSPLHF
NA	NA	TRBJ1-1	TRBV12-3/TRBV12-4	TGTGCCAGCAGTTTAAGAAGGAACACTGAAGCTTTCTTT	CASSLRRNTEAFF
few	TRBD2	TRBJ2-7	TRBV20-1	TGCAGTGCTAGTGAAGCGGGAGCCCGGTACGAGCAGTACTTC	CSASEAGARYEQYF
NA	NA	TRBJ2-7	TRBV19	TGTGCCAGTAGTATAGCGGGGACGGCGTTTTTAGGCGAGCAGTACTTC	CASSIAGTAFLGEQYF
NA	NA	TRBJ2-6	TRBV6-2/TRBV6-3	TGTGCCAGCAGTTACAGGGTCTCTGGGGCCAACGTCCTGACTTTC	CASSYRVSGANVLTF
once	TRBD1	TRBJ2-3	TRBV7-6	TGTGCCAGCAGCCGTATATGGAGAGATGAGACAGGGGGATCCACAGATACGCAGTATTTT	CASSRIWRDETGGSTDTQYF
NA	TRBD1	TRBJ1-4	TRBV23-1	TGCGCCAGCAGCAGGCACAGGGGGAATGAAAAACTGTTTTTT	CASSRHRGNEKLFF
NA	TRBD1	TRBJ1-5	TRBV10-3	TGTGCCATCAGTGTAACAGGGGAGTTAAGCAATCAGCCCCAGCATTTT	CAISVTGELSNQPQHF
few	NA	TRBJ1-1	TRBV27	TGTGCCAGCAGTTTGGGCGGAAACACTGAAGCTTTCTTT	CASSLGGNTEAFF
NA	TRBD2	TRBJ2-7	TRBV3-1/TRBV3-2	TGTGCCAGCAGCCCCGGGACTAGCGGGAGAAACGAGCAGTACTTC	CASSPGTSGRNEQYF
NA	NA	TRBJ2-5	TRBV7-7	TGTGCCAGCAGCCCCGACAGTGGACAAGAGACCCAGTACTTC	CASSPDSGQETQYF
NA	TRBD1	TRBJ2-1	TRBV6-6	TGTGCCAGCAGCCCGGTCGGACAGGGCATCGATGAGCAGTTCTTC	CASSPVGQGIDEQFF
NA	NA	TRBJ1-1	TRBV28	TGTGCCAGCAGTTTTCTGAACACTGAAGCTTTCTTT	CASSFLNTEAFF
NA	NA	TRBJ2-4	TRBV12-3/TRBV12-4	TGTGCCAGCAGTTTAGGGTTAGTAAACATTCAGTACTTC	CASSLGLVNIQYF
NA	NA	TRBJ1-2	TRBV19	TGTGCCAGTAGTAGGGGGAACTATGGCTACACCTTC	CASSRGNYGYTF
few	TRBD1	TRBJ2-1	TRBV14	TGTGCCAGCAGCCAAGTAGTGACAGGGGGTTTTGAGCAGTTCTTC	CASSQVVTGGFEQFF
NA	TRBD1	TRBJ1-4	TRBV7-6	TGTGCCAGCAGCTTAGTCCCAGGGGGCCGTGAAAAACTGTTTTTT	CASSLVPGGREKLFF
NA	TRBD2	TRBJ2-1	TRBV4-3	TGCGCCAGCAGCCTAGCGGGTAGCTCCTACAATGAGCAGTTCTTC	CASSLAGSSYNEQFF
NA	TRBD1	TRBJ2-7	TRBV7-3	TGTGCCAGCAGCGTACTCCCGGGACAGGACTACGAGCAGTACTTC	CASSVLPGQDYEQYF
NA	TRBD1	TRBJ2-7	TRBV6-2/TRBV6-3	TGTGCCAGCAGTAGGGGTACAGGGGGCTACGAGCAGTACTTC	CASSRGTGGYEQYF
NA	NA	TRBJ2-7	TRBV7-6	TGTGCCAGCACCCTAACGGCAAGCGGCGCGGGGGAGCAGTACTTC	CASTLTASGAGEQYF
NA	NA	TRBJ1-3	TRBV7-2	TGTGCCAGCAGCTTAGCGGGCCCGGCTAACTCTGGAAACACCATATATTTT	CASSLAGPANSGNTIYF
once	NA	TRBJ1-3	TRBV18	TGTGCCAGCTCACCAGCACAGATCTCTGGAAACACCATATATTTT	CASSPAQISGNTIYF
NA	TRBD2	TRBJ2-2	TRBV7-2	TGTGCCAGCAGCTTCCTAACCCGGGCTAGCGGGAGCCCCGGGGAGCTGTTTTTT	CASSFLTRASGSPGELFF
NA	NA	TRBJ2-2	TRBV11-3	TGTGCCAGCAGCCCCCGTAGAACCGGGGAGCTGTTTTTT	CASSPRRTGELFF
NA	NA	TRBJ1-5	TRBV28	TGTGCCAGCAGTGGGGGCAATCAGCCCCAGCATTTT	CASSGGNQPQHF
NA	TRBD1	TRBJ1-5	TRBV4-3	TGCGCCAGCAGCCAAGATTGGCAGGGGGCCTTTAGGCAGCCCCAGCATTTT	CASSQDWQGAFRQPQHF
NA	NA	TRBJ2-7	TRBV3-1/TRBV3-2	TGTGCCAGCAGCCAAGAGGTTCACGCGTACGAGCAGTACTTC	CASSQEVHAYEQYF
NA	TRBD2	TRBJ2-5	TRBV3-1/TRBV3-2	TGTGCCAGCAGCCAAACCGGGACTAGCGGGCGAGAGACCCAGTACTTC	CASSQTGTSGRETQYF
NA	NA	TRBJ1-1	TRBV12-3/TRBV12-4	TGTGCCAGCAGGACAACAAGAGAAGCTTTCTTT	CASRTTREAFF
NA	NA	TRBJ1-2	TRBV12-3/TRBV12-4	TGTGCCAGCAGTTTAGTGGGGAGTGGCGGCTACACCTTC	CASSLVGSGGYTF
NA	NA	TRBJ1-1	TRBV6-1	TGTGCCAGCAGTGAAGCGCGGGGTTACGCTGAAGCTTTCTTT	CASSEARGYAEAFF
NA	NA	TRBJ2-6	TRBV18	TGTGCCAGCTCACCTGGACAAGCCGGGGCCAACGTCCTGACTTTC	CASSPGQAGANVLTF
NA	NA	TRBJ1-2	TRBV15	TGTGCCACCAGCAGAGTTTCAGGCTCAAACTATGGCTACACCTTC	CATSRVSGSNYGYTF
NA	NA	TRBJ2-1	TRBV11-3	TGTGCCAGCAGCTTAGTACCGGGCAGCTCCTACAATGAGCAGTTCTTC	CASSLVPGSSYNEQFF